A selection of T cell receptor beta chains follows, all from one sample in a study of T cells in Graves' hyperthyroidism and ophthalmopathy. MiXCR, run by TCRdb on the multiplex PCR reads, gives a single entry per CDR3 protein. Of around 600,000 distinct CDR3 sequences listed, about 15% are singletons. The sample comprised blood. The source of these receptors is a woman aged 50 to 65 with Graves' ophthalmopathy. Each CDR3 is given with its conserved first and last residue. D genes are given only for firm matches. Only part of the rows carry a size: once, few, many, or a class if the clone is expanded.

TRBV9	TRBD1	many	TRBJ1-2	TGTGCCAGCAGCGTTGGACAGGGGATCTTCTATGGCTACACCTTC	CASSVGQGIFYGYTF
TRBV18	TRBD1	many	TRBJ2-5	TGTGCCAGCTCACCCCTAGGGACAGGGAGAAGCCAAGAGACCCAGTACTTC	CASSPLGTGRSQETQYF
TRBV6-2/TRBV6-3	NA	many	TRBJ2-1	TGTGCCAGCAGTTACCCGCGGGGCGGAGGTCGGGATGAGCAGTTCTTC	CASSYPRGGGRDEQFF
TRBV6-1	TRBD1	many	TRBJ2-7	TGTGCCAGCAATCGGACAGGGACCTACGAGCAGTACTTC	CASNRTGTYEQYF
TRBV20-1	NA	many	TRBJ2-7	TGCAGTGCACGGACTTCCTCCTACGAGCAGTACTTC	CSARTSSYEQYF
TRBV12-3/TRBV12-4	NA	many	TRBJ2-3	TGTGCCAGCAGTTATGGATGGAACACAGATACGCAGTATTTT	CASSYGWNTDTQYF
TRBV27	TRBD2	few	TRBJ2-3	TGTGCCAGCAGTTACGCAACTAGCGGGAGCACAGATACGCAGTATTTT	CASSYATSGSTDTQYF
TRBV29-1	TRBD2	many	TRBJ2-1	TGCAGCGTTGCCTTTGAATGGACTAGCGGAGACTACAATGAGCAGTTCTTC	CSVAFEWTSGDYNEQFF
TRBV24-1	NA	few	TRBJ2-1	TGTGCCACCAGTGATACAAACCCCGGACAGTACGAGCAGTTCTTC	CATSDTNPGQYEQFF
TRBV6-2/TRBV6-3	NA	NA	TRBJ2-4	TGTGCCAGCAGTTATTCTGGGACCAAAAACATTCAGTACTTC	CASSYSGTKNIQYF
TRBV3-1	TRBD1	many	TRBJ1-1	TGTGCCAGCAGCCAAGAAGACAGGGGAACTGAAGCTTTCTTT	CASSQEDRGTEAFF
TRBV7-9	NA	many	TRBJ2-5	TGTGCCAGCAGTCCCGTGGGGGAACGGGAGACCCAGTACTTC	CASSPVGERETQYF
TRBV6-9	NA	NA	TRBJ1-1	TGTGCCAGCAGTTACCAAGGGACTACTGAAGCTTTCTTT	CASSYQGTTEAFF
TRBV30	NA	NA	TRBJ2-7	TGTGCCTGGAGCCTCATCTACGAGCAGTACTTC	CAWSLIYEQYF
TRBV12-3/TRBV12-4	NA	many	TRBJ2-4	TGTGCCAGCAGTTTTCCCCGATCGAAGGGGGGAGCCAAAAACATTCAGTACTTC	CASSFPRSKGGAKNIQYF
TRBV28	TRBD1	NA	TRBJ1-5	TGTGCCAGCAGTGTCTTGGGTTGGGACAGGGATAGCAATCAGCCCCAGCATTTT	CASSVLGWDRDSNQPQHF
TRBV11-2	NA	many	TRBJ2-1	TGTGCCAGCAGCTTAGAACGGATCAGTGAGCAGTTCTTC	CASSLERISEQFF
TRBV7-9	NA	many	TRBJ2-3	TGTGCCAGCAGCTTTCTGCGTCCCCAGGCGACAGATACGCAGTATTTT	CASSFLRPQATDTQYF
TRBV7-2	TRBD1	NA	TRBJ1-4	TGTGCCAGCAGCTACGACAGGGGTGATGAAAAACTGTTTTTT	CASSYDRGDEKLFF
TRBV7-9	TRBD1	many	TRBJ1-6	TGTGCCAGCAGCAATCATGATTGGACAGGGACCAATTCACCCCTCCACTTT	CASSNHDWTGTNSPLHF
TRBV5-1	TRBD2	many	TRBJ2-3	TGTGCCAGCAGCTCGTTAGCGGGAGGGAGCACAGATACGCAGTATTTT	CASSSLAGGSTDTQYF
TRBV12-3/TRBV12-4	TRBD1	many	TRBJ1-6	TGTGCCAGCACCGGGGACAGGAGTTTTGGGTTCCATAATTCACCCCTCCACTTT	CASTGDRSFGFHNSPLHF
TRBV20-1	NA	few	TRBJ2-4	TGCAGTGCATCAGACCTGACGGGGAAAAACATTCAGTACTTC	CSASDLTGKNIQYF
TRBV5-1	NA	many	TRBJ2-2	TGCGCCAGCAGCTTTTTGGACACCGGGGAGCTGTTTTTT	CASSFLDTGELFF
TRBV9	TRBD2	few	TRBJ2-1	TGTGCCAGCAGCAGAACCGGGACTAGCCTATACAATGAGCAGTTCTTC	CASSRTGTSLYNEQFF
TRBV15	TRBD1	few	TRBJ2-6	TGTGCCACCACTCTTGGACAGGCCAACTCTGGGGCCAACGTCCTGACTTTC	CATTLGQANSGANVLTF
TRBV20-1	TRBD2	NA	TRBJ2-1	TGCAGTGCTAGAGATCCTAGCGGGAAATCCTACAATGAGCAGTTCTTC	CSARDPSGKSYNEQFF
TRBV9	NA	NA	TRBJ2-7	TGTGCCAGCAGCGTAGCGGGAGAGGAGTACGAGCAGTACTTC	CASSVAGEEYEQYF
TRBV6-2/TRBV6-3	TRBD2	many	TRBJ2-1	TGTGCCAGCAGTTACCTCGCGGGACTAGCGGGAGGGCTCGCCAGCGATGAGCAGTTCTTC	CASSYLAGLAGGLASDEQFF
TRBV7-8	NA	many	TRBJ1-1	TGTGCCAGCAGCTTAGCGCCCGGGGGCGAGACTGAAGCTTTCTTT	CASSLAPGGETEAFF
TRBV28	NA	many	TRBJ1-2	TGTGCCAGCGGAACCGGGACCCCCTATGGCTACACCTTC	CASGTGTPYGYTF
TRBV28	TRBD1	NA	TRBJ1-1	TGTGCCAGCAGTTCCGAAACAGGGGGCAGGATGAACACTGAAGCTTTCTTT	CASSSETGGRMNTEAFF
TRBV15	TRBD1	many	TRBJ1-2	TGTGCCACCAGCAGCTGCCCCACAGGGGGAGAATGTGGCTACACCTTC	CATSSCPTGGECGYTF
TRBV28	NA	many	TRBJ2-7	TGTGCCACGAACCAGAATTCCTACGAGCAGTACTTC	CATNQNSYEQYF
TRBV12-3/TRBV12-4	NA	many	TRBJ2-1	TGTGCCAGCAGTTCTGGGGTCAGGGTGGGCAATGAGCAGTTCTTC	CASSSGVRVGNEQFF
TRBV3-1	NA	many	TRBJ2-2	TGTGCCAGCAGCCAAGGACTAGTTACGAACACCGGGGAGCTGTTTTTT	CASSQGLVTNTGELFF
TRBV10-3	NA	many	TRBJ2-5	TGTGCCATCAGCTACGACCGGCTGGGGGAGACCCAGTACTTC	CAISYDRLGETQYF
TRBV27	NA	many	TRBJ2-5	TGTGCCAGCAGTTGGGCCCACGAGACCCAGTACTTC	CASSWAHETQYF
TRBV7-9	TRBD1	many	TRBJ2-1	TGTGCCAGCAGCTACAGGGGAACGGGTGAGCAGTTCTTC	CASSYRGTGEQFF
TRBV11-2	TRBD2	NA	TRBJ2-5	TGTGCCAGCAGCTTTCAAGCGGGAGGGCTGGAGACCCAGTACTTC	CASSFQAGGLETQYF
TRBV7-9	NA	many	TRBJ2-7	TGTGCCAGCAGCTCTGACAGGACAATCCTCTACGAGCAGTACTTC	CASSSDRTILYEQYF
TRBV7-2	NA	few	TRBJ1-5	TGTGCCAGCAGCTTAGTAATAGGCCACAATCAGCCCCAGCATTTT	CASSLVIGHNQPQHF
TRBV7-3	NA	many	TRBJ1-1	TGTGCCAGCAGCCCAATGTATTTGGAAGCTTTCTTT	CASSPMYLEAFF
TRBV6-1	NA	many	TRBJ2-7	TGTGCCAGCAGTGAATCCGGGAACGGAGTTTACGAGCAGTACTTC	CASSESGNGVYEQYF
TRBV6-1	NA	many	TRBJ2-1	TGTGCCAGCAGTGAAGCGGTTTCGAGCTCCTACAATGAGCAGTTCTTC	CASSEAVSSSYNEQFF